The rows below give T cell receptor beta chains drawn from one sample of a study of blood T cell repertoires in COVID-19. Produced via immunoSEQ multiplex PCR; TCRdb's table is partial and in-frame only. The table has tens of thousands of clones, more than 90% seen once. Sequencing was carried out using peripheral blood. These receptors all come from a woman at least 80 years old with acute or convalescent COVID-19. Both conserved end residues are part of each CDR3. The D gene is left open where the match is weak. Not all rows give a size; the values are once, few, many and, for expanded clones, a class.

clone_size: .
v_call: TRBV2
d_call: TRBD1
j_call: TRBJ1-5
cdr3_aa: CASSLDRAGNQPQHF
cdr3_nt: TGTGCCAGCAGTTTAGACAGGGCCGGCAATCAGCCCCAGCATTTT

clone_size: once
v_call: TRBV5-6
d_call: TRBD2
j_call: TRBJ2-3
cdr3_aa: CASRGELAGFTDTQYF
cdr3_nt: TGTGCCAGCAGGGGGGAACTAGCGGGGTTCACAGATACGCAGTATTTT

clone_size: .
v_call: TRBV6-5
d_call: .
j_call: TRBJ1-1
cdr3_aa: CASSSSGGGREAFF
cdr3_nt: TGTGCCAGCAGTTCCTCGGGGGGGGGCCGAGAAGCTTTCTTT

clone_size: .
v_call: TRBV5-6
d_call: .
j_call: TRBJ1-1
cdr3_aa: CASSTIQGRWTEAFF
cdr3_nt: TGTGCCAGCAGCACTATACAGGGAAGATGGACTGAAGCTTTCTTT

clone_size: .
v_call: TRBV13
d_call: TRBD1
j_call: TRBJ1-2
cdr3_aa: CASSQTGDYGYTF
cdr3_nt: TGTGCCAGCAGCCAAACAGGGGACTATGGCTACACCTTC

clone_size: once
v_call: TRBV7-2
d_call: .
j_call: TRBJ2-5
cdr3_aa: CASTFPGHEETQYF
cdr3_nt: TGTGCCAGCACCTTCCCGGGACACGAAGAGACCCAGTACTTC

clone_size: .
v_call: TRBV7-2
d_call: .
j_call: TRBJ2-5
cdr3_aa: CASSRRAGTGNQETQYF
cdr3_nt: .

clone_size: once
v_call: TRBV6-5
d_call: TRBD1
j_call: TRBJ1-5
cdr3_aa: CASSQTGGQNQPQHF
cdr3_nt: TGTGCCAGCAGTCAGACAGGGGGCCAAAATCAGCCCCAGCATTTT

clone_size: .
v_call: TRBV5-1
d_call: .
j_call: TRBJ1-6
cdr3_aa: CASSLEQNYSPLHF
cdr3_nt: TGCGCCAGCAGCTTGGAACAGAATTATTCACCCCTCCACTTT

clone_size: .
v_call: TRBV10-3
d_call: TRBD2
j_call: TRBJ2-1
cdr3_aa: CAISELTGGTFNEQFF
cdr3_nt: TGTGCCATCAGTGAGCTAACGGGGGGTACGTTTAATGAGCAGTTCTTC

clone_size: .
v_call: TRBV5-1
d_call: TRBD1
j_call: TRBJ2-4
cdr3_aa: CASSSETGGDKYF
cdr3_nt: TGCGCCAGCAGCTCAGAGACAGGGGGCGATAAGTACTTC

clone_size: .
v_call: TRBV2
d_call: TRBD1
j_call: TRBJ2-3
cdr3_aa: CASSEGQDTDTQYF
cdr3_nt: TGTGCCAGCAGTGAGGGACAGGACACAGATACGCAGTATTTT

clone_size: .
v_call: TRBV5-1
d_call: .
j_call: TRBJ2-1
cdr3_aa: CASSLAWGRQWGNEQFF
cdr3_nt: TGCGCCAGCAGCTTGGCCTGGGGCCGCCAATGGGGCAATGAGCAGTTCTTC

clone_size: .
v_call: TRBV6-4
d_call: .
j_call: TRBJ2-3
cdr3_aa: CASSVAGATDTQYF
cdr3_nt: TGTGCCAGCAGTGTGGCGGGGGCCACAGATACGCAGTATTTT

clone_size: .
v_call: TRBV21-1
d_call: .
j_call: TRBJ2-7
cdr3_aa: CASSKTGQPYEQYF
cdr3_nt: TGTGCCAGCAGCAAAACGGGACAGCCCTACGAGCAGTACTTC

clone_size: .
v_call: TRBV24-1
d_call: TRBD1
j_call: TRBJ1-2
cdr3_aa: CATSMGQGYGYTF
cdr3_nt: TGTGCCACCAGTATGGGACAGGGGTATGGCTACACCTTC